Only one count was recorded for the clone carrying this T cell receptor beta chain. TCRdb keeps only in-frame clones here, not all; method: immunoSEQ multiplex PCR. The data contain 15,000 to 20,000 clones, roughly 89% of them seen just once; the ten biggest clones take up around 30%. This specimen belongs to a study of control samples from healthy donors and cancer patients. Trimming cost V 0 bases and J 6 bases, with 10 bases left between them. The germline CDR1 and CDR2 sequences are KGHSH and LQKENI. The CDR3 runs to 14 residues. The sequenced sample was PBMCs. This receptor was obtained from a man aged 55 to 70 with head and neck cancer. J is TRBJ2-3 and V is TRBV18; no firm D call. The CDR3 here is CASSPPRPADTQYF. CDR3 bases: TGTGCCAGCTCACCACCTCGTCCCGCGGATACGCAGTATTTT. The variable domain in full, with the rest retrieved from reference TRBV18 and TRBJ2-3, is NAGVMQNPRHLVRRRGQEARLRCSPMKGHSHVYWYRQLPEEGLKFMVYLQKENIIDESGMPKERFSAEFPKEGPSILRIQQVVRGDSAAYFCASSPPRPADTQYFGPGTRLTVL.